This entry lists 11 T cell receptor beta chains sequenced from one sample in a study of CD8 T cells in Susac syndrome. Random hexamers served to reverse transcribe about 0.45 to 1 ug RNA. TCRdb passed the immunoSEQ multiplex PCR reads through MiXCR, listing each CDR3 protein once. The table includes tens of thousands of distinct CDR3 sequences, more than 85% detected once. The specimen sequenced was CD8+ T cells from PBMCs. Receptors were obtained from a human donor in good health.

The gene calls are TRBV5-3 and TRBJ2-2; possible D gene TRBD1, 5 bases. TRBV5-3 is flagged as an ORF with uncertain function. Between the trimmed V and J ends, which lost 4 bases and 3 bases, there was a span of 7 bases. The CDR3 runs 13 residues. Here the CDR3 DNA reads TGTGCCAGAAGCCCAGGGTACACCGGGGAGCTGTTTTTT. It specifies CARSPGYTGELFF.

The chain is built from TRBV7-8 and TRBJ1-1, with D perhaps matching TRBD1 (5 bases). V was cut by 2 bases and J by 0 bases, with 10 bases left in between. Germline CDR1 is SGHVS and CDR2 is FQNEAQ. CDR3 length: 15 amino acids. In nucleotides, the CDR3 is TGTGCCAGCAGCTTATGGGGGACCTTGAACACTGAAGCTTTCTTT. Protein: CASSLWGTLNTEAFF. Together with reference TRBV7-8 and TRBJ1-1, the CDR3 gives the full variable domain: GAGVSQSPRYKVAKRGQDVALRCDPISGHVSLFWYQQALGQGPEFLTYFQNEAQLDKSGLPSDRFFAERPEGSVSTLKIQRTQQEDSAVYLCASSLWGTLNTEAFFGQGTRLTVV.

This chain uses TRBV12-3 or TRBV12-4 with TRBJ2-2; D not certain. The germline V and J ends were trimmed by 9 bases and 5 bases, with 19 bases remaining between them. The CDR3 is 15 residues long. The CDR3 region has the DNA TGTGCCAGTTCCCTATCACCATTGGGTACCGGGGAGCTGTTTTTT. Its protein product is CASSLSPLGTGELFF.

The chain joins TRBV4-1 to TRBJ2-2, with D maybe TRBD1 (6 bases). Trimming left V 0 bases short and J 3 bases short, with 17 bases between. The CDR3 totals 18 residues. Germline V gives CDR1 MGHRA, CDR2 YSYEKL. The CDR3 sequence: CASSQEFRGVSDTGELFF. Here the CDR3 DNA reads TGCGCCAGCAGCCAAGAGTTCAGGGGAGTATCGGACACCGGGGAGCTGTTTTTT.

This rearrangement joins TRBV27 to TRBJ2-7, with D possibly matching TRBD1 (6 bases). V gave up 8 bases and J gave up 0 bases, with 11 bases separating them. The germline V gene has CDR1 MNHEY and CDR2 SMNVEV (reference sequence). The CDR3 has 13 amino acids. This CDR3 reads CASGGGISYEQYF. CDR3 DNA sequence: TGTGCCAGCGGTGGGGGCATCTCCTACGAGCAGTACTTC.

V gene TRBV7-9 combines with J gene TRBJ2-7, with TRBD2 identical over 11 bases. Germline trimming cut 4 bases from V and 3 bases from J; bases unmatched to any gene: 11. The CDR3 runs to 17 residues. CDR1 and CDR2 from the germline V gene are SEHNR and FQNEAQ (reference sequence). The chain's CDR3 is CASSSRLAGPPGYEQYF. In DNA form, the CDR3 reads TGTGCCAGCAGCTCGCGACTAGCGGGGCCTCCAGGCTACGAGCAGTACTTC.

The chain recombines TRBV27 with TRBJ2-7; TRBD2 matches at 7 bases. This CDR3 has 14 residues. The trim removed 2 bases at V and 2 bases at J, leaving 3 bases unmatched. The V gene's germline CDR1 is MNHEY and CDR2 SMNVEV (reference sequence). The DNA of the CDR3 is TGTGCCAGCAGTTTAAGCGGACTAGCCTACGAGCAGTACTTC. Its protein product is CASSLSGLAYEQYF.

The chain joins TRBV4-3 to TRBJ2-1; a possible D gene is TRBD2 (6 bases). Germline CDR1 reads LGHNA; CDR2 reads YSLEER. V lost 0 bases and J lost 8, with 11 bases in between. This CDR3 region has 14 residues. The CDR3 region is CASSQDGGSDEQFF. In DNA form, the CDR3 reads TGCGCCAGCAGCCAAGACGGGGGTTCGGATGAGCAGTTCTTC.

The rearrangement links TRBV7-2 to TRBJ1-5; D possibly corresponds to TRBD1 (6 bases). The CDR3 totals 17 residues. The V gene's germline CDR1 is SGHTA and CDR2 FQGNSA. V was shortened by 2 bases and J by 0 bases, with 14 bases between the two germline ends. CDR3 region: CASSLRGGLHSNQPQHF. The DNA for the CDR3 is TGTGCCAGCAGCTTACGGGGGGGGCTCCATAGCAATCAGCCCCAGCATTTT. Together with reference TRBV7-2 and TRBJ1-5, the CDR3 gives the full variable domain: GAGVSQSPSNKVTEKGKDVELRCDPISGHTALYWYRQSLGQGLEFLIYFQGNSAPDKSGLPSDRFSAERTGGSVSTLTIQRTQQEDSAVYLCASSLRGGLHSNQPQHFGDGTRLSIL.

The chain recombines TRBV27 with TRBJ1-2; possibly TRBD1 for D (6 bases). Germline CDR1 MNHEY, CDR2 SMNVEV (reference sequence). V lost 2 bases and J lost 5, with 15 bases in between. This CDR3 comprises 15 residues. The CDR3 spells CASSLAGARRYGYTF. CDR3 in DNA: TGTGCCAGCAGTTTAGCGGGGGCGAGGAGATATGGCTACACCTTC.

V is TRBV7-2 and J is TRBJ1-1; TRBD1 aligns across 7 bases. The J segment lost 1 base and the V segment lost 5 bases, leaving 4 bases of the junction unmatched. The CDR3 is made up of 14 amino acids. CDR1 is SGHTA and CDR2 is FQGNSA in the germline V gene. The CDR3 DNA reads TGTGCCAGCAGCCAGGGGGGGTGGAACACTGAAGCTTTCTTT. Protein: CASSQGGWNTEAFF. Filled out from reference TRBV7-2 and TRBJ1-1, the complete variable domain reads GAGVSQSPSNKVTEKGKDVELRCDPISGHTALYWYRQSLGQGLEFLIYFQGNSAPDKSGLPSDRFSAERTGGSVSTLTIQRTQQEDSAVYLCASSQGGWNTEAFFGQGTRLTVV.